The T cell receptor (beta chain) described here comes from a study of shared clonotypes between healthy human individuals. Findings of the study overall: Memory subsets had estimated richness that was generally smaller than that of naive subsets. Clonotypes shared by all four sorted-subset donors had higher generation probabilities than non-shared clonotypes.

An even split of each subset's genomic DNA across several immunoSEQ plates was performed. Produced via immunoSEQ multiplex PCR; TCRdb's table is partial and in-frame only. The sample lists under 2.5 million clones, roughly 92% occurring once. Per germline, CDR1 SNHLY and CDR2 FYNNEI. J lost 5 bases, V lost 1 base, and 6 bases had no gene match. The CDR3 loop spans 16 amino acids. A word on this clone: Its antigen is still unknown.

The receptor was isolated from a man aged 18 to 35 in good health. Some clones in this sample may be carry-over from other donors' samples. The J gene is TRBJ2-5, the V gene TRBV2; TRBD2 agrees at 11 bases. Specimen: naive CD4+ T cells from PBMCs. Subset specified: CD45RA+ positively selected. CDR3 coding DNA: TGTGCCAGCAGTGAAGGTGTAGCGGGAGGGGCGGAGACCCAGTACTTC. It codes for CASSEGVAGGAETQYF. Full variable domain (outside the CDR3, taken from reference TRBV2 and TRBJ2-5): EPEVTQTPSHQVTQMGQEVILRCVPISNHLYFYWYRQILGQKVEFLVSFYNNEISEKSEIFDDQFSVERPDGSNFTLKIRSTKLEDSAMYFCASSEGVAGGAETQYFGPGTRLLVL.